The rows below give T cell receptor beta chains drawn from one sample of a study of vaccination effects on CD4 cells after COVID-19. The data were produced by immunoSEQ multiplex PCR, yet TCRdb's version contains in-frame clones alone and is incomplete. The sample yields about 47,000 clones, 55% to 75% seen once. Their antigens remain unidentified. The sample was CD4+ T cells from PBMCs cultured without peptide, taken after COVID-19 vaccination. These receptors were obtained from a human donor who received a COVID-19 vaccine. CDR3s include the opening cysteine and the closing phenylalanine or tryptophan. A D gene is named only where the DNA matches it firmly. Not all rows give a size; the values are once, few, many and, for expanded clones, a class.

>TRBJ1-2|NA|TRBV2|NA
CASSDSPNYGYTF
TGTGCCAGCAGTGACTCCCCTAACTATGGCTACACCTTC
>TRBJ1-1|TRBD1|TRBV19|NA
CASRGQGFSTEAFF
TGTGCCAGTAGGGGACAGGGATTTTCGACTGAAGCTTTCTTT
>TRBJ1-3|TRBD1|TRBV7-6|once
CASSSYRGTGGPIYF
TGTGCCAGCAGCTCCTACCGAGGGACAGGGGGTCCCATATATTTT
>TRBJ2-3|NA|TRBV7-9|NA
CASSSPGRGTDTQYF
TGTGCCAGCAGTTCTCCTGGGCGGGGCACAGATACGCAGTATTTT
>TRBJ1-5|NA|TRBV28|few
CASSWGSQPQHF
TGTGCCAGCAGCTGGGGGTCTCAGCCCCAGCATTTT
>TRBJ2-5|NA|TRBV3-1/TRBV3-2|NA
CASSQEGLKETQYF
TGTGCCAGCAGCCAAGAAGGGCTAAAAGAGACCCAGTACTTC
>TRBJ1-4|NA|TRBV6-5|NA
CASSYSGGGEKLFF
TGTGCCAGCAGTTACTCGGGGGGCGGTGAAAAACTGTTTTTT
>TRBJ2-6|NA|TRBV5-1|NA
CASSLGQSSGANVLTF
TGCGCCAGCAGCCTGGGACAAAGCTCTGGGGCCAACGTCCTGACTTTC
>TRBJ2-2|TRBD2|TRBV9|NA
CASSVVSGGAGELFF
TGTGCCAGCAGCGTAGTCAGCGGGGGGGCCGGGGAGCTGTTTTTT
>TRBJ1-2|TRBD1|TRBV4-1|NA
CASSQLGTGNGYTF
TGCGCCAGCAGCCAACTTGGGACAGGGAATGGCTACACCTTC
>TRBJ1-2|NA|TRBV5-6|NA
CASSLTGPYGYTF
TGTGCCAGCAGCTTGACCGGGCCCTATGGCTACACCTTC
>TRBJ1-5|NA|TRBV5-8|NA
CASSFNLGGSNQPQHF
TGTGCCAGCAGTTTTAACCTAGGGGGGAGCAATCAGCCCCAGCATTTT
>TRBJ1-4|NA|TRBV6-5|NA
CASRPGSATNEKLFF
TGTGCCAGCAGGCCAGGGTCGGCAACTAATGAAAAACTGTTTTTT
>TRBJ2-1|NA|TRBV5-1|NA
CASSLRSAHEQFF
TGCGCCAGCAGCTTGAGGAGCGCCCATGAGCAGTTCTTC
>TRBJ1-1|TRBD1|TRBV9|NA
CASSVSGTGLFTEAFF
TGTGCCAGCAGCGTATCAGGGACAGGGTTGTTCACTGAAGCTTTCTTT
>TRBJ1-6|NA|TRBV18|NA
CASSPSSYNSPLHF
TGTGCCAGCTCACCCAGCTCCTATAATTCACCCCTCCACTTT
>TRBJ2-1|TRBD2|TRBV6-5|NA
CASTKLAGVLNEQFF
TGTGCCAGCACTAAACTAGCGGGAGTATTAAATGAGCAGTTCTTC
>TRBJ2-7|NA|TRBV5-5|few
CASQRETGPYEQYF
TGTGCCAGCCAGAGGGAGACGGGGCCTTATGAGCAGTACTTC
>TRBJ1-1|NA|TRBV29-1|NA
CSVPGTANTEAFF
TGCAGCGTTCCAGGGACGGCGAACACTGAAGCTTTCTTT
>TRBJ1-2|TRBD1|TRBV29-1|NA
CSGRDSGYGYTF
TGCAGCGGGAGGGACAGCGGATATGGCTACACCTTC
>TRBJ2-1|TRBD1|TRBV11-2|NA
CASSLPGTGTYNEQFF
TGTGCCAGCAGCCTTCCGGGGACAGGGACTTACAATGAGCAGTTCTTC
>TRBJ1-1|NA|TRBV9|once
CASSAQGGTEAFF
TGTGCCAGCAGCGCACAGGGTGGCACTGAAGCTTTCTTT
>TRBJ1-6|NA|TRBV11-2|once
CASSLDGGYNSPLHF
TGTGCCAGCAGCTTAGATGGGGGGTATAATTCACCCCTCCACTTT
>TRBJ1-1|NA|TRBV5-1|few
CASSFSAGSGTEAFF
TGCGCCAGCAGCTTCAGTGCAGGGTCGGGCACTGAAGCTTTCTTT
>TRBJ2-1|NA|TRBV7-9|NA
CAGTGTRANYNEQFF
TGTGCCGGAACCGGGACACGGGCGAACTACAATGAGCAGTTCTTC
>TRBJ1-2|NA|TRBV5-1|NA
CASSETANYGYTF
TGCGCCAGCAGCGAGACAGCTAACTATGGCTACACCTTC
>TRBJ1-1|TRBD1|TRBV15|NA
CATSAGQGSFNTEAFF
TGTGCCACCAGCGCGGGACAGGGGTCGTTTAACACTGAAGCTTTCTTT
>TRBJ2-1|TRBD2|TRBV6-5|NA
CASSRTGLDNNEQFF
TGTGCCAGCAGCCGCACGGGACTAGATAATAATGAGCAGTTCTTC
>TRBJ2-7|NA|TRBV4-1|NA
CASSLNFAKGTYEQYF
TGCGCCAGCAGCCTAAATTTTGCTAAGGGAACCTACGAGCAGTACTTC
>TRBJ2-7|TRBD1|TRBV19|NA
CASSTRDSSYEQYF
TGTGCCAGTAGTACCCGGGACAGTTCCTACGAGCAGTACTTC
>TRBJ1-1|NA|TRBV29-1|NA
CSAHSITGHTEAFF
TGCAGCGCCCACTCAATAACAGGGCACACTGAAGCTTTCTTT
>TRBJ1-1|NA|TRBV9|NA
CASSFSGGGYMNTEAFF
TGTGCCAGCAGCTTTAGTGGGGGAGGCTATATGAACACTGAAGCTTTCTTT
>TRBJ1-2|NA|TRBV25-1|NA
CASSESNIWGYTF
TGTGCCAGCAGTGAATCTAACATCTGGGGCTACACCTTC
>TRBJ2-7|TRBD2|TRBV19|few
CASSIELAGVGYEQYF
TGTGCCAGTAGTATAGAACTAGCGGGAGTAGGCTACGAGCAGTACTTC
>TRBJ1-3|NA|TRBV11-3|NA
CAIGDSLGNTIYF
TGTGCCATAGGCGACTCTCTTGGAAACACCATATATTTT
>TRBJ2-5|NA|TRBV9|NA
CASSVGVGTQQETQYF
TGTGCCAGCAGCGTAGGAGTGGGGACCCAACAAGAGACCCAGTACTTC
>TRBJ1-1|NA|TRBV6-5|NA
CASSYRVGLTEAFF
TGTGCCAGCAGTTACAGGGTTGGGTTAACTGAAGCTTTCTTT
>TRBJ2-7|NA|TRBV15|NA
CATSRDFGEQYF
TGTGCCACCAGCCGGGACTTCGGCGAGCAGTACTTC
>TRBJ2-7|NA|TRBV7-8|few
CASSLRPVVSSYEQYF
TGTGCCAGCAGCTTAAGGCCGGTGGTAAGCTCCTACGAGCAGTACTTC
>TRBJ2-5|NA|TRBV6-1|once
CASSEVLGSQYF
TGTGCCAGCAGTGAAGTACTGGGAAGCCAGTACTTC
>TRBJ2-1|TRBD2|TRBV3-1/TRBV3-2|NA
CASSRNIGAGVEQFF
TGTGCCAGCAGCCGAAACATCGGGGCGGGAGTTGAGCAGTTCTTC
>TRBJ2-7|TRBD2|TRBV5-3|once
CARSSYRLASTYEQYF
TGTGCCAGAAGCAGTTATCGACTAGCGAGTACCTACGAGCAGTACTTC
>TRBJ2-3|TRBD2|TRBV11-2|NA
CASSLDRLASDTQYF
TGTGCCAGCAGCTTAGACAGACTAGCTTCAGATACGCAGTATTTT
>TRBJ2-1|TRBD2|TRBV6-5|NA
CASSRLAANNEQFF
TGTGCCAGCAGTAGGCTAGCGGCAAACAATGAGCAGTTCTTC
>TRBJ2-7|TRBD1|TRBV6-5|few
CASRPTGAYEQYF
TGTGCCAGCAGGCCCACAGGGGCCTACGAGCAGTACTTC
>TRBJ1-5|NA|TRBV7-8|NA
CASSLYGGSGNQPQHF
TGTGCCAGCAGCCTATATGGGGGCTCGGGCAATCAGCCCCAGCATTTT
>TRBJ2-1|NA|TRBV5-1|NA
CASSPRTTWNEQFF
TGCGCCAGCAGCCCCCGGACTACATGGAATGAGCAGTTCTTC
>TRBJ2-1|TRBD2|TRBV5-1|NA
CASSERGRSYNEQFF
TGCGCCAGCAGCGAGCGGGGCCGCTCCTACAATGAGCAGTTCTTC
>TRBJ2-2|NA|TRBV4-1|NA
CASSRIGANTGELFF
TGCGCCAGCAGCCGAATCGGGGCTAACACCGGGGAGCTGTTTTTT
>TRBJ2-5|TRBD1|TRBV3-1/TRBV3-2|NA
CASSQRTGQETQYF
TGTGCCAGCAGCCAGAGGACAGGACAAGAGACCCAGTACTTC
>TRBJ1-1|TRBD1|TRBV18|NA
CASSPGTGGDTEAFF
TGTGCCAGCTCACCAGGGACAGGGGGGGACACTGAAGCTTTCTTT